This T cell receptor beta chain was captured in a study of blood T cell repertoires in COVID-19. Study in general: Spain, Italy and the United States supplied samples that represented acute and convalescent COVID-19. Sample material is recorded as cDNA or gDNA derived from T cells, B-cell-depleted T cells, or PBMCs.

The table came from immunoSEQ multiplex PCR; TCRdb's copy has only in-frame clones and leaves some out. The sample yields some 150,000 clones, around 86% seen once. CDR3 size: 16 residues. V lost 0 bases, J lost 2 bases, and 12 bases lay in between. CDR1 and CDR2 (germline): SGHNT, YYREEE (reference sequence). The sample was peripheral blood. The chain employs TRBV5-4 and TRBJ1-5; D might be TRBD1 (6 bases). The TCR originated in a man in his fifties with active COVID-19. The CDR3 DNA reads as TGTGCCAGCAGCTTGGGGGGGCAGGGACGCAATCAGCCCCAGCATTTT. Its protein product is CASSLGGQGRNQPQHF.